This T cell receptor beta chain derives from a study of blood T cell repertoires in COVID-19 (dated by TCRdb to 2018 to 2021). For the study in its entirety: Samples covering the acute and convalescent phases of COVID-19 were provided by collaborators in the United States, Italy and Spain. The repertoires were released in a freely available public database intended as a resource for research on the immune response to SARS-CoV-2. The samples were drawn from the first 160 participants of the ongoing ImmuneRACE study and from 1,254 subjects provided by 6 global collaborators. The sample metadata nearly always contained a de-identified subject ID, COVID-19 status, age in years and sex. The prospective study material was composed of cDNA or gDNA derived from T cells, B-cell-depleted T cells, or PBMCs. Deeply sampled blood TCRbeta repertoires from subjects exposed to, actively infected with, or recovered from COVID-19 were included in the dataset. Where HLA class I and class II types were available, the types were taken from metadata supplied by the sample provider, not from assay-based typing. Overall study outcomes, separate from this receptor: The amount of clinical and demographic metadata varied by source and participant and was provided uncurated.

The immunoSEQ Assay, a bias-controlled multiplex PCR, was used to amplify TCRbeta CDR3 regions from genomic DNA. Under the source paper's analysis protocol: The number of nucleated cells in each sample was estimated from the amplification of reference gene primers within the assay. To quantify the absolute abundance of each unique TCRbeta CDR3 rearrangement, sequence reads were collapsed and filtered. For each sample, productive Simpson clonality was calculated as the square root of Simpson's diversity index across productive rearrangements. TCRdb retrieved this table from immuneACCESS and kept in-frame rearrangements only. Not all clones are present; in checked studies, unresolved V genes account for under half, and no reason is known for the remainder. V and J calls and clone size come straight from that table; D and trimming were deduced from the DNA. For this sample there are nearly 250,000 clones; almost 85% appear just once. The biggest ten clones account for approximately 9.6% of the sample.

Participants in the prospective study were enrolled through a virtual design, were aged 18 to 89 years, and lived in approximately 24 United States geographic areas. To assign participants to cohorts, the prospective study relied on clinical history that participants themselves reported in a screening survey and a study questionnaire. In the prospective study, whole blood, serum and a nasopharyngeal or oropharyngeal swab were collected from each participant by mobile phlebotomists. Over a roughly 2-month period, participants in the prospective study had the option of providing additional blood draws and questionnaires. Before DNA extraction, prospective study blood samples were shipped either frozen or at room temperature. Concerning this clone itself: Its antigen has not been determined. Base-call qualities are not available, and no considerably larger clone is one nucleotide away.

CDR1 and CDR2 are read off the germline V gene (reference sequence) as GTSNPN and SVGIG. Inclusive of the bounding cysteine and phenylalanine, the CDR3 is 13 residues long. Only the CDR3 DNA stays, 39 bases, in frame from base 1. Trimming removed 2 bases from V and 3 bases from J, leaving 8 bases between the germline ends. The specimen sequenced was PBMCs or T cells enriched from blood (not recorded which). In this chain, TRBV30 is recombined with TRBJ1-5; the D gene cannot be named for sure. The sequence came from a woman between 50 and 59 years old with acute COVID-19. The nucleotides are TGTGCCTGGAGTAAAGAGGACAATCAGCCCCAGCATTTT. It encodes CAWSKEDNQPQHF.